Here is one TCR beta chain with its context. Its antigen is currently unknown. The data were taken from a study of identical twins. General observations from the study: In beta out-of-frame sequences, the excess sharing between twins was weaker.

The CDR3 is 14 amino acids. Trimming shortened V by 8 bases and J by 6 bases, and 17 bases separated the two germline ends. CDR1 is MNHEY and CDR2 is SVGEGT in the germline V gene. TCRdb used MiXCR to reprocess the 5' RACE reads, holding one entry per CDR3 protein. The profile covers 450,000 or so distinct CDR3 sequences, with approximately 24% appearing a single time and roughly 3% taken by the ten largest. The same sample was also studied in work on T cells expressing NK-cell markers. Per that paper: Of the CD8+ T cells in over five donors, roughly 1.0-7.5% belonged to dominant NKG2C+ clonotypes.

The V call is TRBV6-2 or TRBV6-3, the J call TRBJ2-1; D unclear. The TCR originated in a woman aged 18-29 years in good health. The sequenced sample consisted of CD4+ T cells sorted from blood. In DNA form, the CDR3 reads TGTGCCAGCCAGCAATCGAGGTCTTTCAATGAGCAGTTCTTC. Translating it yields CASQQSRSFNEQFF.